This T cell receptor (beta chain) originates from a study of monozygotic twins with inflammatory bowel disease. Overall study findings and caveats: Clonotypes shared with others were fewer in IBD patients than in healthy twins, especially with disease activity.

CDR3 length equals 16 residues. Germline V CDR1 and CDR2: SGHTA, FQGNSA. Blood samples of about 2.5 ml were drawn from every donor. Regarding this clonotype: Its target is not known.

The UMIs carried a 6-nucleotide sample barcode, and they were added by template switching. The cDNA of both the TCRalpha and TCRbeta chains was subjected to two nested PCRs of around 15 and 10 cycles. For each CDR3 protein, TCRdb gives one entry from its re-call of the 5' RACE reads, without DNA. The sample data list approximately 400,000 distinct CDR3 sequences. The chain couples TRBV7-2 to TRBJ2-3; absent DNA, TCRdb's TRBD2 call cannot be checked. This TCR derives from a human donor with ulcerative colitis or Crohn's disease, or a healthy co-twin of an affected twin (not recorded which). Input material: blood. The CDR3 sequence is CASSTRARPGTDTQYF.